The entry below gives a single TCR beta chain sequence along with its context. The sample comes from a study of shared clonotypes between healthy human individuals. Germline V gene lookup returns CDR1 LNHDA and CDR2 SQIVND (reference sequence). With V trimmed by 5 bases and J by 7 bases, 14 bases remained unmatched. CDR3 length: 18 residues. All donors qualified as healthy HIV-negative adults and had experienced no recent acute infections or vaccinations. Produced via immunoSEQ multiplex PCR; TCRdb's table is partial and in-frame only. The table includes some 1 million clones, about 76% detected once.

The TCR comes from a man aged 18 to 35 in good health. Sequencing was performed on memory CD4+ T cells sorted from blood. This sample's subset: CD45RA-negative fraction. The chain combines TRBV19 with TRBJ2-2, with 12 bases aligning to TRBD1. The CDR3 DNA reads TGTGCCAGTAGTCGCACTCCGGGACAGGGGGCTTATATCGGGGAGCTGTTTTTT. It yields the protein CASSRTPGQGAYIGELFF.